The sequence of this TCR beta chain was determined in a study of beta chain features in type 1 diabetes. General study results and limits: Compared to healthy donors, patients appeared to have naive, central memory and Treg TCRB repertoires that were more alike. In all four CD4+ subsets, TCRB CDR3 length was significantly, moderately reduced in type 1 diabetes.

As concerns this clone: Its specificity is not known.

The sequenced template was cDNA made from the entire isolated RNA. TCRdb's table, derived via immunoSEQ multiplex PCR, lists solely in-frame clones and lacks some. Here the sample spans a few hundred thousand clones, roughly 12% being singletons. Sorting based on CD45RO/CCR7/CD25/CD127/CD95/CD27 separated CD4+ naive, central memory, regulatory and stem cell-like memory cells. CDR1 is SGHRS, CDR2 YFSETQ, per germline. This CDR3 region has 15 residues. Trimming took 0 bases from V and 7 from J; bases not matched to a gene: 4. The material sequenced was naive CD4+ T cells from blood. V and J are TRBV5-1 and TRBJ1-6, with 7 bases aligning to TRBD1. The TCR originated in a woman younger than 30 with type 1 diabetes. The CDR3 DNA reads TGCGCCAGCAGCTTGGCCCAGGGGGGAAATTCACCCCTCCACTTT. The encoded protein is CASSLAQGGNSPLHF.